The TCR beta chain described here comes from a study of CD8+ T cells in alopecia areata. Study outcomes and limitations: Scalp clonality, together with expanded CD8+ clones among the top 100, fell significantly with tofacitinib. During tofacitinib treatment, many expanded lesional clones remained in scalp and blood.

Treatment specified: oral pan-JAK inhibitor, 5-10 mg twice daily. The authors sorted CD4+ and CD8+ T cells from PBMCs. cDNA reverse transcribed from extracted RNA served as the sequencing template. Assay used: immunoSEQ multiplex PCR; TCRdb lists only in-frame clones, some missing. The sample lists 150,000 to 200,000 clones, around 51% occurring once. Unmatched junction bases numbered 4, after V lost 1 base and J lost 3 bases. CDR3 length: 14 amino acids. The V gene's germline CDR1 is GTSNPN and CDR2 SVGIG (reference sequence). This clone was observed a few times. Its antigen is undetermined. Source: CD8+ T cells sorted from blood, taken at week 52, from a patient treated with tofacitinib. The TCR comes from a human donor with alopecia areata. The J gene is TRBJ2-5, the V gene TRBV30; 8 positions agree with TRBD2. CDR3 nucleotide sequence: TGTGCCTGGAGTGCCGGGACTAGAGAAGAGACCCAGTACTTC. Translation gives CAWSAGTREETQYF.